These T cell receptor beta chains were read from a single sample in a study of siplizumab effects on memory and regulatory T cells. Sequencing was performed with immunoSEQ multiplex PCR; in TCRdb, only in-frame clones are kept and a portion is missing. In the table there are approximately 50,000 clones, over 90% of which are singletons. The sequencing input was CD8+ T cells sorted from blood. The receptors here all came from a human donor in good health. The CDR3 runs from the conserved cysteine through the conserved F or W. D genes are given only for firm matches. Some rows have no size entry. The others give once, few or many, or a class for an expanded clone.

D gene,J gene,clone size,V gene,CDR3 DNA,CDR3 protein
TRBD1,TRBJ1-2,NA,TRBV15,TGTGCCACCAGCAGAGTGACAGGGGGCTATGGCTACACCTTC,CATSRVTGGYGYTF
NA,TRBJ2-2,once,TRBV9,TGTGCCAGCAGCACGGGAGAGGAATCCGGGGAGCTGTTTTTT,CASSTGEESGELFF
NA,TRBJ2-5,NA,TRBV5-4,TGTGCCAGCAGCTTGGCGAACCAAGAGACCCAGTACTTC,CASSLANQETQYF
NA,TRBJ1-5,NA,TRBV28,TGTGCCAGCACCTACCGGGTCGGGGTCGGTGATCAGCCCCAGCATTTT,CASTYRVGVGDQPQHF
NA,TRBJ1-4,NA,TRBV5-5,TGTGCCAGCAGCTTGAGGGTCAGAAACTCTTTAGGTGCAGAAAAACTGTTTTTT,CASSLRVRNSLGAEKLFF
NA,TRBJ2-3,NA,TRBV9,TGTGCCAGCAGCGCCGGGAGGGCCCCAGGGGGCGCGGGAGATACGCAGTATTTT,CASSAGRAPGGAGDTQYF
NA,TRBJ1-1,NA,TRBV28,TGTGCCAGCAGTTTTTGGGGCACTGAAGCTTTCTTT,CASSFWGTEAFF
NA,TRBJ1-1,NA,TRBV5-6,TGTGCCAGCAGCTCGCGGCCTACCGCCCCCCAGACTGAAGCTTTCTTT,CASSSRPTAPQTEAFF
NA,TRBJ2-3,NA,TRBV27,TGTGCCAGCAGTTTTAATCTAGGGCCAGATACGCAGTATTTT,CASSFNLGPDTQYF
NA,TRBJ1-1,NA,TRBV28,TGTGCCAGCAGTCCTTCGGAGAACACTGAAGCTTTCTTT,CASSPSENTEAFF
NA,TRBJ2-7,NA,TRBV27,TGTGCCAGCAGTTCTGACAGCTTGTCCGAGCAGTACTTC,CASSSDSLSEQYF
NA,TRBJ2-7,NA,TRBV6-1,TGTGCCAGCAGTGAACGTAACTACGAGCAGTACTTC,CASSERNYEQYF
TRBD2,TRBJ2-3,NA,TRBV4-1,TGCGCCAGCAGCCCTAGCGGGGGGACGGCAGATACGCAGTATTTT,CASSPSGGTADTQYF
NA,TRBJ2-2,NA,TRBV5-4,TGTGCCAGCAGCTTTAAGCTGGAGAACCCGAACACCGGGGAGCTGTTTTTT,CASSFKLENPNTGELFF
NA,TRBJ1-5,NA,TRBV4-1,TGCGCCAGCAGCCAAATCGGTCCAGGACAGCCCCAGCATTTT,CASSQIGPGQPQHF
TRBD1,TRBJ2-7,few,TRBV27,TGTGCCAGCAGTTCAGGGACAGGGGGAGGGAGGGAGCAGTACTTC,CASSSGTGGGREQYF
NA,TRBJ2-3,NA,TRBV7-2,TGTGCCAGCAGCTCAGGACCGCTGGATACGCAGTATTTT,CASSSGPLDTQYF
TRBD1,TRBJ2-7,NA,TRBV15,TGTGCCACCAGCCCGCAATGGGACAGGGGTAGCTCCTACGAGCAGTACTTC,CATSPQWDRGSSYEQYF
NA,TRBJ2-7,once,TRBV15,TGTGCCACCAGTGGGTTGAGGGCGTACGAGCAGTACTTC,CATSGLRAYEQYF
NA,TRBJ2-1,NA,TRBV19,TGTGCCAGTTCGGCGGGGAGATTTGGTGAGCAGTTCTTC,CASSAGRFGEQFF
NA,TRBJ2-3,NA,TRBV6-1,TGTGCCAGCAGTGACGCGGGGATCTCTGTAACAGGTACGCAGTATTTT,CASSDAGISVTGTQYF
NA,TRBJ2-5,NA,TRBV27,TGTGCCAGCAGTTCTATCCTAGGGGCCCAAGAGACCCAGTACTTC,CASSSILGAQETQYF
NA,TRBJ1-1,NA,TRBV7-9,TGTGCCAGCAGGCGGGACGCGAAAGCTTTCTTT,CASRRDAKAFF
TRBD2,TRBJ2-7,NA,TRBV4-2,TGTGCCAGCAGATTAGAAAGCCCCGGGACTACGTACGAGCAGTACTTC,CASRLESPGTTYEQYF
TRBD1,TRBJ1-2,NA,TRBV19,TGTGCCAGTAGAAGGGGACAGGGGGTAGGTGGCTACACCTTC,CASRRGQGVGGYTF
NA,TRBJ2-5,NA,TRBV7-9,TGTGCCAGCAGCCCTACGGGGACCCAGTACTTC,CASSPTGTQYF
NA,TRBJ1-3,NA,TRBV11-2,TGTGCCAGCAGCTTAGAACCACACCTGAGCTCTGGAAACACCATATATTTT,CASSLEPHLSSGNTIYF
TRBD2,TRBJ2-5,few,TRBV7-9,TGTGCCAGCAGCTTAGCCGGGGGGCAAGAGACCCAGTACTTC,CASSLAGGQETQYF
NA,TRBJ2-3,NA,TRBV15,TGTGCCACCAGCTACGGCCCCGGGCGTCCCTATACGCAGTATTTT,CATSYGPGRPYTQYF
TRBD2,TRBJ2-1,NA,TRBV14,TGTGCCAGCAGCCCCGGAGCGGGAGTGGAGTTCTTC,CASSPGAGVEFF
NA,TRBJ2-7,NA,TRBV4-1,TGCGCCAGCAGCCAAAAGAACGGCTACGAGCAGTACTTC,CASSQKNGYEQYF